One sample yielded the 27 T cell receptor beta chains listed below, sequenced in a study of vaccination and CD4 T cells after COVID-19. Cultured CD4+ T-cell DNA underwent Oncomine TCR Beta short-read sequencing. From the PCR reads, TCRdb called clonotypes with MiXCR, one entry per CDR3 protein. This table has some 12,000 distinct CDR3 sequences, around 60% appearing once. The antigens these receptors bind are not known. This sample's treatment: 10-day PBMC culture with coronavirus spike peptide pools or control peptides (ViraFEST assay). Sequenced: CD4+ T cells from blood, cultured in vitro. These receptors all come from a human donor who had recovered from COVID-19.

This clonotype was found a few times. CDR3 region: CASIRGPGELFF. As DNA, the CDR3 is TGTGCCAGTATCCGGGGGCCCGGGGAGCTGTTTTTT. The rearrangement uses TRBV19 and TRBJ2-2; the D gene could be TRBD1 or TRBD2 (6 bases each). Trimming shortened V by 7 bases and J by 6 bases, and 9 bases separated the two germline ends. This CDR3 is built from 12 residues. Germline V gene data show CDR1 as LNHDA and CDR2 as SQIVND (reference sequence).

This chain links TRBV6-1 with TRBJ1-5; no definite D call. The CDR3 has 15 amino acids. Trimming left V 7 bases short and J 1 base short, with 14 bases between. Germline V lookup: CDR1 MNHNS, CDR2 SASEGT. The CDR3 loop is CASNKNDFSNQPQHF. CDR3 nucleotides: TGTGCCAGCAATAAAAACGATTTCAGCAATCAGCCCCAGCATTTT.

The rearrangement links TRBV6-5 to TRBJ2-5; 8 bases align to TRBD2. The CDR3 loop spans 15 amino acids. The junction had 7 bases not matched to a gene; V was cut back by 2 bases and J by 5 bases. Per the germline V gene, CDR1 is MNHEY and CDR2 is SVGAGI. In DNA form, the CDR3 reads TGTGCCAGCAGTTACCAGCGGGAGTTGACGGAGACCCAGTACTTC. This encodes CASSYQRELTETQYF.

The chain uses TRBV5-1 and TRBJ2-5; possibly TRBD1 or TRBD2 for D (5 bases each). The germline V gene has CDR1 SGHRS and CDR2 YFSETQ. V lost 4 bases and J 5 bases, leaving 12 bases between the germline ends. CDR3 length equals 13 residues. The CDR3 sequence is CASSPGRWETQYF. In nucleotides, the CDR3 is TGCGCCAGCAGCCCGGGACGGTGGGAGACCCAGTACTTC.

Here the CDR3 reads CSARGTGYTGELFF. CDR3 nucleotide sequence: TGCAGTGCTAGAGGGACAGGTTACACCGGGGAGCTGTTTTTT. V gene TRBV20-1 combines with J gene TRBJ2-2; the match to TRBD1 covers 7 bases. The trim removed 1 base at V and 3 bases at J, leaving 2 bases unmatched. CDR1 and CDR2 from the germline V gene are DFQATT and SNEGSKA (reference sequence). The CDR3 covers 14 residues.

This clonotype was detected only once. The V and J genes are TRBV2 and TRBJ2-4; D is unresolved. Germline V gives CDR1 SNHLY, CDR2 FYNNEI. The CDR3 sequence is 13 residues long. Trimming left V 1 base short and J 6 bases short, with 7 bases between. The CDR3 DNA is TGTGCCAGCAGTGAAGGTCAGTCAAACATTCAGTACTTC. Translating it yields CASSEGQSNIQYF. Looking up the rest from reference TRBV2 and TRBJ2-4 gives the full variable domain: EPEVTQTPSHQVTQMGQEVILRCVPISNHLYFYWYRQILGQKVEFLVSFYNNEISEKSEIFDDQFSVERPDGSNFTLKIRSTKLEDSAMYFCASSEGQSNIQYFGAGTRLSVL.

This clonotype was seen a few times. The J gene is TRBJ2-1, the V gene TRBV7-9; D perhaps matches TRBD1 (5 bases). CDR3 size: 12 residues. Trimming removed 4 bases from V and 5 bases from J, with 6 bases in between. CDR1 and CDR2 from the germline V gene are SEHNR and FQNEAQ (reference sequence). CDR3 bases: TGTGCCAGCAGCTCAGGGAACAATGAGCAGTTCTTC. Translated, it gives CASSSGNNEQFF. The variable domain in full, with the rest retrieved from reference TRBV7-9 and TRBJ2-1, is DTGVSQNPRHKITKRGQNVTFRCDPISEHNRLYWYRQTLGQGPEFLTYFQNEAQLEKSRLLSDRFSAERPKGSFSTLEIQRTEQGDSAMYLCASSSGNNEQFFGPGTRLTVL.

The V call is TRBV20-1, the J call TRBJ2-5; 10 bases align to TRBD2. V trimming: 5 bases; J trimming: 7 bases; junction bases outside the gene matches: 13. This CDR3 spans 15 amino acids. Germline V gene sequence: CDR1 DFQATT, CDR2 SNEGSKA (reference sequence). For the CDR3, the DNA is TGCAGTGCTCCGCCGACTAGCGGGTCTCTAGGGACCCAGTACTTC. Its translation is CSAPPTSGSLGTQYF.

The rearrangement joins TRBV20-1 to TRBJ1-1; D gene unclear. CDR3 length: 14 amino acids. With 1 base removed from V and 7 bases from J, the gap between germline ends came to 16 bases. Germline V gene sequence: CDR1 DFQATT, CDR2 SNEGSKA (reference sequence). DNA of the CDR3: TGCAGTGCTAGAGTGGGTGGGAGGGAGGATGAAGCTTTCTTT. It codes for CSARVGGREDEAFF.

The chain links TRBV28 to TRBJ2-1; 7 nucleotides agree with TRBD2. This CDR3 is 12 amino acids long. V lost 6 bases to trimming and J lost 9 bases; unmatched junction nucleotides: 5. CDR1 is MDHEN, CDR2 SYDVKM, per germline. CDR3 nucleotide sequence: TGTGCCAGCAGACGGGAGGAAGTTGAGCAGTTCTTC. Its protein is CASRREEVEQFF.

V and J are TRBV20-1 and TRBJ2-3; 7 bases are shared with TRBD2. The V segment lost 4 bases and the J segment 6 bases; nucleotides outside the gene matches: 7. This CDR3 is 13 amino acids long. The V gene's germline CDR1 is DFQATT and CDR2 SNEGSKA (reference sequence). The chain's CDR3 is CSATKILADTQYF. The CDR3 nucleotides read TGCAGTGCTACTAAAATACTAGCGGATACGCAGTATTTT.

This clonotype showed up just a few times. The gene calls are TRBV7-2 and TRBJ2-2, with D possibly being TRBD1 or TRBD2 (6 bases each). V was pared by 2 bases and J by 5 bases, with 9 bases between. The CDR3 extends over 14 amino acids. Germline CDR1 reads SGHTA; CDR2 reads FQGNSA. CDR3 DNA: TGTGCCAGCAGCTTACGGGGGCGGACCGGGGAGCTGTTTTTT. Residues: CASSLRGRTGELFF.

CDR3 residues: CASRSTGRGTGELFF. Here the CDR3 DNA reads TGTGCCAGCAGATCGACAGGGAGGGGAACCGGGGAGCTGTTTTTT. The chain uses TRBV6-1 and TRBJ2-2; TRBD1 or TRBD2 may be the D gene (7 bases each). This CDR3 has 15 residues. In germline, CDR1 is MNHNS, CDR2 SASEGT. V shed 6 bases and J shed 5 bases, with 16 bases lying between them.

This clonotype turned up a few times. The chain carries TRBV20-1 and TRBJ2-5; TRBD1 aligns across 7 bases. J was trimmed by 2 bases and V by 3 bases; bases with no gene match: 6. Per germline, CDR1 DFQATT and CDR2 SNEGSKA (reference sequence). The CDR3 has 14 residues. The CDR3 DNA reads as TGCAGTGCTAGGAGCCCAGGGGGTCAAGAGACCCAGTACTTC. Protein sequence: CSARSPGGQETQYF.

The V and J genes are TRBV10-3 and TRBJ1-5; D is unresolved. V gave up 1 base and J gave up 5 bases, with 6 bases separating them. The CDR3 runs to 13 residues. CDR1 and CDR2 from the germline V gene are ENHRY and SYGVKD. Written as DNA, the CDR3 is TGTGCCATCAGTGAGTTTACGGATCAGCCCCAGCATTTT. Protein sequence: CAISEFTDQPQHF.

This chain links TRBV24-1 with TRBJ2-1; 9 nucleotides match TRBD1. Germline V gene sequence: CDR1 KGHDR, CDR2 SFDVKD. This CDR3 has 16 residues. V shed 4 bases and J 2 bases; nucleotides not matched to a gene: 5. CDR3 region: CATSDPGQGTYNEQFF. CDR3 coding DNA: TGTGCCACCAGTGACCCGGGACAGGGCACCTACAATGAGCAGTTCTTC.

CDR3: CATLDGTGTYEQYF. The CDR3 DNA follows: TGTGCCACCCTAGACGGGACAGGGACCTACGAGCAGTACTTC. The chain joins TRBV10-3 to TRBJ2-7, with 9 bases fitting TRBD1. Trimming took 10 bases from V and 2 from J; bases not matched to a gene: 9. The CDR3 totals 14 residues. Germline values: CDR1 ENHRY, CDR2 SYGVKD.

V gene TRBV20-1 combines with J gene TRBJ1-1, with D possibly being TRBD1 (6 bases). CDR1 is DFQATT and CDR2 is SNEGSKA in the germline V gene (reference sequence). The CDR3 totals 17 residues. The ends were cut back, 6 bases at V and 0 bases at J, with 23 bases in the middle. The CDR3: CSAPGGPGKGMNTEAFF. In nucleotides, the CDR3 is TGCAGTGCCCCGGGGGGGCCCGGGAAAGGGATGAACACTGAAGCTTTCTTT.

The chain employs TRBV6-2 or TRBV6-3 and TRBJ2-3; D gene ambiguous. The germline V gene encodes CDR1 MNHEY and CDR2 SVGEGT. The CDR3 contains 12 residues. V was trimmed by 6 bases and J by 2 bases, leaving 6 bases between them. CDR3 region: CASSPTTDTQYF. The CDR3 bases are TGTGCCAGCAGCCCCACCACAGATACGCAGTATTTT.

This chain connects TRBV20-1 to TRBJ2-7, with a weak D call TRBD2 (5 bases). There are 14 residues in the CDR3. The ends were cut back, 6 bases at V and 1 base at J, with 16 bases in the middle. Germline assignment: CDR1 DFQATT and CDR2 SNEGSKA (reference sequence). In nucleotides, the CDR3 is TGCAGTGCCCCCGCGAGCGGAGGTTCCTACGAGCAGTACTTC. The encoded protein is CSAPASGGSYEQYF.

CDR3 in DNA: TGTGCCAGTAGTATAGTCCCCGGTGCTAACTATGGCTACACCTTC. Translated: CASSIVPGANYGYTF. The rearrangement uses TRBV19 and TRBJ1-2; no firm D call. CDR3 length equals 15 residues. Trimming cost V 1 base and J 0 bases, with 9 bases left between them. Germline V gene lookup returns CDR1 LNHDA and CDR2 SQIVND (reference sequence). Full variable domain (remainder filled in from reference TRBV19 and TRBJ1-2): DGGITQSPKYLFRKEGQNVTLSCEQNLNHDAMYWYRQDPGQGLRLIYYSQIVNDFQKGDIAEGYSVSREKKESFPLTVTSAQKNPTAFYLCASSIVPGANYGYTFGSGTRLTVV.

This sequence joins TRBV7-3 and TRBJ1-1; D is unresolved. Trimming pared 0 bases from V and 1 base from J, leaving 3 bases between. This CDR3 comprises 13 residues. In germline, CDR1 is SGHTA, CDR2 FQGTGA. In nucleotides, the CDR3 is TGTGCCAGCAGCTTAACGGGGAACACTGAAGCTTTCTTT. Amino acid sequence: CASSLTGNTEAFF.

This sequence joins TRBV20-1 and TRBJ2-1; 8 bases are a match to TRBD1. Gene TRBJ2-7 matches the end of the DNA better, so the J call may be wrong. The CDR3 extends over 14 amino acids. Germline CDR1 reads DFQATT; CDR2 reads SNEGSKA (reference sequence). In DNA form, the CDR3 reads TGCAGTGCTAGAAAGACCGACAGGGGCTACGAGCAGTACTTC. Protein sequence: CSARKTDRGYEQYF.

In its sample, this clonotype was seen once. The chain couples TRBV20-1 to TRBJ2-7; 9 bases fit TRBD1. Germline CDR1 DFQATT, CDR2 SNEGSKA (reference sequence). There are 13 residues in the CDR3. Losses at the gene ends were 4 bases for V and 7 bases for J; bases not matched to a gene: 8. CDR3 amino acids: CSAIPQGAGEQYF. The CDR3 region has the DNA TGCAGTGCTATCCCACAGGGGGCGGGGGAGCAGTACTTC.

In its sample, this clonotype ranks as medium-sized. The V call is TRBV6-1, the J call TRBJ1-6; no definite D call. This CDR3 is built from 15 residues. Trimming took off 1 base at V and 8 bases at J, with 12 bases between the two ends. In germline, CDR1 is MNHNS, CDR2 SASEGT. This CDR3 reads CASSEGEIGDSPLHF. The CDR3 DNA reads as TGTGCCAGCAGTGAAGGGGAAATAGGAGATTCACCCCTCCACTTT.

V is TRBV20-1 and J is TRBJ2-1; D gene uncertain. The CDR3 covers 13 residues. Trimming took 5 bases from V and 2 from J, leaving 10 bases between them. Germline V gene lookup returns CDR1 DFQATT and CDR2 SNEGSKA (reference sequence). The CDR3 coding sequence is TGCAGTGCTGGCCGGGTTACCTACAATGAGCAGTTCTTC. It encodes CSAGRVTYNEQFF.

The chain uses TRBV7-2 and TRBJ1-5; D is perhaps TRBD1 (5 bases). The CDR3 contains 14 residues. Germline V CDR1 and CDR2: SGHTA, FQGNSA. Trimming left V 2 bases short and J 9 bases short, with 14 bases between. The CDR3 sequence: CASSLSSDSPPQHF. For the CDR3, the DNA is TGTGCCAGCAGCTTATCCTCAGACAGTCCGCCCCAGCATTTT.